This passage covers 24 T cell receptor beta chains from one sample sequenced in a study of shared clonotypes between healthy human individuals. CD8 cells regarded as naive lacked CD45RO, were positively chosen for CCR7, and omitted terminally differentiated effector memory CD45RA+ cells. Clones were read by immunoSEQ multiplex PCR, and TCRdb kept only the in-frame ones, dropping some. The sample contains hundreds of thousands of clones, approximately 97% of which appear only once. Specimen: naive CD8+ T cells sorted from blood. The receptors shown here come from a man aged 30-40 years in good health.

The chain couples TRBV2 to TRBJ2-7; no clear D. From germline, CDR1 is SNHLY and CDR2 FYNNEI. The CDR3 runs 14 residues. The V gene lost 3 bases and the J gene lost 3 bases, with 12 bases spanning the gap. The CDR3 coding sequence is TGTGCCAGCAGTGAGCCTAAGGCGCTCTACGAGCAGTACTTC. This codes for CASSEPKALYEQYF.

This sequence joins TRBV7-2 and TRBJ2-2; 11 nucleotides align to TRBD2. Looked up from germline, CDR1 is SGHTA and CDR2 is FQGNSA. The CDR3 sequence is 16 residues long. With 3 bases clipped from V and 7 bases from J, the junction kept 7 bases outside the gene matches. In nucleotides, the CDR3 is TGTGCCAGCAGCTTGGGACTAGCGGATTTGGGCGGGGAGCTGTTTTTT. It translates to CASSLGLADLGGELFF.

The V and J genes are TRBV28 and TRBJ1-3, with TRBD1 as a possible D gene (6 bases). Germline assignment: CDR1 MDHEN and CDR2 SYDVKM. V lost 6 bases, J lost 4 bases, and 13 bases lay in between. The CDR3 spans 14 residues. The CDR3 nucleotides are TGTGCCAGCAGCCTAACAGGGACCGGAAACACCATATATTTT. This gives the protein CASSLTGTGNTIYF. Variable domain in full (rest from reference TRBV28 and TRBJ1-3): DVKVTQSSRYLVKRTGEKVFLECVQDMDHENMFWYRQDPGLGLRLIYFSYDVKMKEKGDIPEGYSVSREKKERFSLILESASTNQTSMYLCASSLTGTGNTIYFGEGSWLTVV.

DNA for the CDR3: TGCGCCAGCAGCCAAGTAAACTCATACGATGAAAAACTGTTTTTT. Amino acids: CASSQVNSYDEKLFF. The chain carries TRBV4-3 and TRBJ1-4; D unresolved. This CDR3 is 15 amino acids long. The germline gives CDR1 LGHNA, CDR2 YSLEER. Deletions cut 1 base from V and 6 bases from J, with 12 bases between.

The rearrangement joins TRBV2 to TRBJ2-7; no firm D call. The V gene lost 4 bases and the J gene lost 2 bases, with 30 bases spanning the gap. In germline, CDR1 is SNHLY, CDR2 FYNNEI. This CDR3 region has 20 residues. The CDR3 DNA reads TGTGCCAGCAGTGCACGTAAGACACTGGGTATCAAAGACGACACCTACGAGCAGTACTTC. This gives the protein CASSARKTLGIKDDTYEQYF.

The V gene is TRBV7-9, the J gene TRBJ2-2; possibly TRBD1 for D (6 bases). Germline V gene data show CDR1 as SEHNR and CDR2 as FQNEAQ (reference sequence). CDR3 length: 19 amino acids. Trimming removed 1 base from V and 4 bases from J, with 22 bases in between. CDR3 DNA sequence: TGTGCCAGCAGCTTAGGGTTGGGACAACCGGGACGTGGCACCGGGGAGCTGTTTTTT. Encoded protein: CASSLGLGQPGRGTGELFF.

The rearrangement uses TRBV11-3 and TRBJ2-1; TRBD2 agrees at 9 bases. The CDR3 is 18 amino acids. The germline V gene encodes CDR1 SGHNT and CDR2 YENEEA. V lost 5 bases to trimming and J lost 0 bases; unmatched junction nucleotides: 11. The CDR3 nucleotides are TGTGCCAGCAGCCCCCCCCCACTAGCGGGCGACTCCTACAATGAGCAGTTCTTC. It codes for CASSPPPLAGDSYNEQFF.

The V gene is TRBV5-4, the J gene TRBJ1-2, with D maybe TRBD1 (6 bases). There are 13 residues in the CDR3. CDR1 is SGHNT, CDR2 YYREEE, per germline (reference sequence). V was trimmed by 1 base and J by 5 bases, leaving 9 bases between them. This CDR3 is CASSLTGQYGYTF. CDR3 in DNA: TGTGCCAGCAGCTTGACAGGGCAGTATGGCTACACCTTC.

The genes are TRBV7-9 and TRBJ2-5, with 8 nucleotides matching TRBD1. Germline CDR1 and CDR2: SEHNR and FQNEAQ (reference sequence). The J segment lost 4 bases and the V segment lost 2 bases, leaving 9 bases of the junction unmatched. The CDR3 has 16 amino acids. The CDR3 here is CASSLRGTGLRETQYF. Written as DNA, the CDR3 is TGTGCCAGCAGCTTACGTGGGACAGGTCTGCGAGAGACCCAGTACTTC.

The chain is built from TRBV6-5 and TRBJ2-1, with TRBD2 matching over 8 bases. CDR3 length: 15 amino acids. CDR1 and CDR2 from the germline V gene are MNHEY and SVGAGI. The trim removed 6 bases at V and 4 bases at J, leaving 8 bases unmatched. In nucleotides, the CDR3 is TGTGCCAGCAGCGACCGGGGGGGCGCATACAATGAGCAGTTCTTC. It codes for CASSDRGGAYNEQFF.

This chain uses TRBV2 with TRBJ2-1; maybe TRBD1 (6 bases). V was shortened by 7 bases and J by 4 bases, with 17 bases between the two germline ends. Germline CDR1 and CDR2: SNHLY and FYNNEI. This CDR3 contains 15 residues. The CDR3 is CASKGGSAVYNEQFF. The CDR3 region has the DNA TGTGCCAGCAAAGGGGGATCAGCCGTTTACAATGAGCAGTTCTTC.

This clone appeared a single time. This chain links TRBV27 with TRBJ2-1, with D possibly TRBD1 on 5 matching bases. This CDR3 is 13 amino acids long. The V and J ends lost 2 bases and 7 bases respectively, with 9 bases between them. The germline V gene has CDR1 MNHEY and CDR2 SMNVEV (reference sequence). As DNA, the CDR3 is TGTGCCAGCAGTTTAAATAAGGGGAATGAGCAGTTCTTC. It yields the protein CASSLNKGNEQFF.

This chain joins TRBV4-1 and TRBJ2-2; weak D call: TRBD2 (6 bases). CDR1 MGHRA and CDR2 YSYEKL come from the germline V gene. Trimming shortened V by 8 bases and J by 0 bases, and 13 bases separated the two germline ends. This CDR3 spans 15 amino acids. CDR3 residues: CASGPSATNTGELFF. CDR3 DNA: TGCGCCAGCGGGCCTAGCGCTACGAACACCGGGGAGCTGTTTTTT.

The genes are TRBV7-8 and TRBJ2-3, with D perhaps given as TRBD1 or TRBD2 (5 bases each). The V gene lost 1 base and the J gene lost 0 bases, with 11 bases spanning the gap. The germline CDR1 and CDR2 sequences are SGHVS and FQNEAQ. The CDR3 covers 16 residues. The CDR3: CASSLGFGASTDTQYF. The DNA of the CDR3 is TGTGCCAGCAGCTTAGGGTTCGGGGCGAGCACAGATACGCAGTATTTT.

V is TRBV7-2 and J is TRBJ2-1; D is uncertain. The germline V gene has CDR1 SGHTA and CDR2 FQGNSA. The germline V and J ends were trimmed by 5 bases and 4 bases, with 12 bases remaining between them. The CDR3 is 14 amino acids. The CDR3 is CASSPLLFYNEQFF. The CDR3, as DNA: TGTGCCAGCAGCCCCCTTTTGTTTTACAATGAGCAGTTCTTC.

J is TRBJ2-1 and V is TRBV7-6; D perhaps matches TRBD2 (5 bases). Trimming stripped 4 bases from V and 1 base from J, with 11 bases between. Germline CDR1 is SGHVS and CDR2 is FNYEAQ. This CDR3 is 15 amino acids long. As DNA, the CDR3 is TGTGCCAGCAGCTCCGCCGGGGAATCCTACAATGAGCAGTTCTTC. This gives the protein CASSSAGESYNEQFF.

In this sample, this clone turned up once. The J gene is TRBJ2-1, the V gene TRBV9, with 7 bases fitting TRBD2. V dropped 10 bases and J dropped 9; count of bases not matched to a gene: 10. The CDR3 loop spans 12 amino acids. CDR1 is SGDLS, CDR2 YYNGEE, per germline. Here the CDR3 DNA reads TGTGCCTCCTCTACCCCGGGGGGTGAGCAGTTCTTC. Protein product: CASSTPGGEQFF.

This clone was counted once. The V and J genes are TRBV4-3 and TRBJ2-7; D is perhaps TRBD1 or TRBD2 (5 bases each). Germline V gene lookup returns CDR1 LGHNA and CDR2 YSLEER. The V gene lost 1 base and the J gene lost 2 bases, with 12 bases spanning the gap. This CDR3 has 15 amino acids. This CDR3 is CASSQVVGPAYEQYF. The CDR3 coding sequence is TGCGCCAGCAGCCAAGTAGTGGGACCGGCCTACGAGCAGTACTTC.

This rearrangement joins TRBV29-1 to TRBJ1-1; D is uncertain. The ends were cut back, 7 bases at V and 0 bases at J, with 12 bases in the middle. The CDR3 is 13 amino acids. CDR1 SQVTM and CDR2 ANQGSEA come from the germline V gene. The CDR3 coding sequence is TGCAGCGAACATGATGGCATGAACACTGAAGCTTTCTTT. As protein: CSEHDGMNTEAFF.

The V gene is TRBV18, the J gene TRBJ2-1; D might be TRBD1 or TRBD2, each matching 5 bases. With 3 bases removed from V and 6 bases from J, the gap between germline ends came to 12 bases. The CDR3 is 14 residues long. Germline V CDR1 and CDR2: KGHSH, LQKENI. CDR3 residues: CASSPEFGTNEQFF. CDR3 bases: TGTGCCAGCTCACCTGAGTTCGGGACCAATGAGCAGTTCTTC.

The CDR3 DNA sequence: TGCGCCAGCAGCCAAGATAATCCAGGGGATTACGAGCAGTACTTC. Translating it yields CASSQDNPGDYEQYF. The V and J genes are TRBV4-1 and TRBJ2-7; possible D gene TRBD1, 6 bases. The CDR3 covers 15 residues. Germline lookup yields CDR1 MGHRA and CDR2 YSYEKL. The V gene lost 0 bases and the J gene lost 4 bases, with 13 bases spanning the gap.

This clone has a single count. This specimen includes other DNA sequences encoding the same CDR3. The chain carries TRBV7-9 and TRBJ2-7, with D hard to call. V was trimmed by 2 bases and J by 4 bases, leaving 6 bases between them. CDR1 and CDR2 (germline): SEHNR, FQNEAQ (reference sequence). The CDR3 has 12 amino acids. In DNA form, the CDR3 reads TGTGCCAGCAGCTTAAGTGGTTACGAGCAGTACTTC. As protein: CASSLSGYEQYF. Combining the CDR3 with reference TRBV7-9 and TRBJ2-7 gives the whole variable domain DTGVSQNPRHKITKRGQNVTFRCDPISEHNRLYWYRQTLGQGPEFLTYFQNEAQLEKSRLLSDRFSAERPKGSFSTLEIQRTEQGDSAMYLCASSLSGYEQYFGPGTRLTVT.

This clone was counted once. The rearrangement joins TRBV11-3 to TRBJ2-1; 12 nucleotides match TRBD2. The V gene end was trimmed by 5 bases and the J gene end by 7 bases; junction bases not matched to a gene: 12. The CDR3 extends over 17 amino acids. Germline assignment: CDR1 SGHNT and CDR2 YENEEA. The CDR3 spells CASSPSPGTSGWNEQFF. The CDR3 DNA reads TGTGCCAGCAGCCCCTCTCCCGGGACTAGCGGGTGGAATGAGCAGTTCTTC.

This chain links TRBV5-6 with TRBJ1-5, with a weak D call TRBD1 (6 bases). V lost 0 bases and J 0 bases, leaving 10 bases between the germline ends. This CDR3 has 16 residues. Per germline, CDR1 SGHDT and CDR2 YYEEEE. The CDR3 DNA reads as TGTGCCAGCAGCTTGGGTGGGACACCTAGCAATCAGCCCCAGCATTTT. Its translation is CASSLGGTPSNQPQHF.